This TCR beta chain was recorded in a study of tissue T cells after allogeneic stem cell transplantation. The J segment lost 6 bases and the V segment lost 5 bases, leaving 7 bases of the junction unmatched. Germline loops: CDR1 SGHDT, CDR2 FRDEAV. The CDR3 has 15 residues. Clones were sequenced by immunoSEQ multiplex PCR, and TCRdb holds only the in-frame ones, with some missing. Among some 22,000 clones listed, more than 65% were seen once. Comment on this clone: Gene names refer to mouse genes. The read halts 1 residue ahead of the CDR3 end, with the missing end drawn from the germline J gene.

Sequencing input: blood. The V gene is TRBV14, the J gene TRBJ2-1, with 11 nucleotides matching TRBD2. This TCR came from a female BALB/c mouse in good health. Mouse strain MHC haplotype: H2-d. CDR3 in amino acids: CASSPGTGGVAEQFF. The DNA read from the CDR3 is TGTGCCAGCAGCCCGGGGACTGGGGGAGTTGCTGAGCAGTTC.